The 7 T cell receptor beta chains below come from one sample, sequenced in a study of OX40 agonist ivuxolimab in advanced cancers. TCRdb keeps only in-frame clones here, not all; method: immunoSEQ multiplex PCR. The sample consists of tens of thousands of clones, about 88% of them appearing once. The sample in question was CD4+ or CD8+ T cells sorted from blood, obtained in a trial of the OX40 agonist ivuxolimab. The receptors derive from an adult with an advanced solid tumor such as melanoma, head and neck, liver or kidney cancer.

The V gene is TRBV5-4, the J gene TRBJ2-2; D remains ambiguous. Germline V gives CDR1 SGHNT, CDR2 YYREEE (reference sequence). V was cut by 1 base and J by 5 bases, with 9 bases left in between. The CDR3 has 14 residues. CDR3 residues: CASSLSERTGELFF. DNA for the CDR3: TGTGCCAGCAGCTTGTCGGAAAGGACCGGGGAGCTGTTTTTT.

The chain employs TRBV6-6 and TRBJ1-1; D may be TRBD1 (6 bases). The CDR3 length is 13 residues. V lost 5 bases, J lost 6 bases, and 13 bases lay in between. The V gene's germline CDR1 is MNHNY and CDR2 SVGAGI (reference sequence). CDR3 in DNA: TGTGCCAGCAGTAAACAGGGTCCTGCTGAAGCTTTCTTT. The encoded protein is CASSKQGPAEAFF.

The gene calls are TRBV10-3 and TRBJ2-3; possibly TRBD1 for D (6 bases). V lost 4 bases, J lost 4 bases, and 9 bases lay in between. In germline, CDR1 is ENHRY, CDR2 SYGVKD. CDR3 length: 13 amino acids. CDR3 sequence: CAISVEGADTQYF. The CDR3 DNA follows: TGTGCCATCAGTGTAGAGGGGGCAGATACGCAGTATTTT.

The chain joins TRBV11-2 to TRBJ2-7; 7 bases line up with TRBD1. From germline, CDR1 is SGHAT and CDR2 FQNNGV. V trimming: 5 bases; J trimming: 2 bases; junction bases outside the gene matches: 6. The CDR3 extends over 14 amino acids. DNA for the CDR3: TGTGCCAGCAGCCCTCGACAGGGCGCCTACGAGCAGTACTTC. Translating gives CASSPRQGAYEQYF.

The gene calls are TRBV6-5 and TRBJ1-5; TRBD1 matches 7 bases. The CDR3 has 15 amino acids. Germline CDR1 reads MNHEY; CDR2 reads SVGAGI. Trimming removed 6 bases from V and 4 bases from J; junction bases left unmatched: 9. The CDR3 here is CASRLRQGVNQPQHF. The CDR3 DNA reads TGTGCCAGCAGATTAAGACAGGGAGTTAATCAGCCCCAGCATTTT.

V usage is TRBV6-5 and J usage is TRBJ1-5; a weak D match, TRBD1 (6 bases). The V end was cut by 2 bases, the J end by 7 bases, with 9 bases between. This CDR3 contains 13 residues. From germline, CDR1 is MNHEY and CDR2 SVGAGI. CDR3 residues: CASSYGGQQPQHF. CDR3 DNA: TGTGCCAGCAGTTACGGGGGGCAACAGCCCCAGCATTTT.

The chain links TRBV7-3 to TRBJ1-1; no firm D call. V was pared by 3 bases and J by 1 base, with 6 bases between. Germline lookup yields CDR1 SGHTA and CDR2 FQGTGA. CDR3 length: 13 amino acids. This CDR3 reads CASSFAQNTEAFF. In DNA, the CDR3 is TGTGCCAGCAGCTTTGCCCAGAACACTGAAGCTTTCTTT. Full variable domain (rest looked up from reference TRBV7-3 and TRBJ1-1): GAGVSQTPSNKVTEKGKYVELRCDPISGHTALYWYRQSLGQGPEFLIYFQGTGAADDSGLPNDRFFAVRPEGSVSTLKIQRTERGDSAVYLCASSFAQNTEAFFGQGTRLTVV.